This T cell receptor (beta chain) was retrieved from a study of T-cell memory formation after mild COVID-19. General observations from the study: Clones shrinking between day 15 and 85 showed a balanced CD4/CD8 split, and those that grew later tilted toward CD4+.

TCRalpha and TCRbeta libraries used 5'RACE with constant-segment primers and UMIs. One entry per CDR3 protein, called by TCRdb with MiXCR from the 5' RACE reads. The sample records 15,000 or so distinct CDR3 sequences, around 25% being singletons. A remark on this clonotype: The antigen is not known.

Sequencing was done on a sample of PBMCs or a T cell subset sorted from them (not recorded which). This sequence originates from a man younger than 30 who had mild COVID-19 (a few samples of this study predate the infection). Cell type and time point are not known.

The CDR3, as DNA: TGTGCCAGCAGCCATCGGCGCGGGAGGGGGGTTGGGCAGTTCTTC. Its protein is CASSHRRGRGVGQFF. The chain links TRBV7-2 to TRBJ2-1; 9 nucleotides match TRBD2. V was pared by 5 bases and J by 12 bases, with 14 bases of the junction left unmatched. Germline V gives CDR1 SGHTA, CDR2 FQGNSA. CDR3 length equals 15 residues.